The present entry profiles one T cell receptor beta chain with its context. The sample is drawn from a study of blood T cell repertoires in COVID-19. Study summary: Spain, Italy and the United States supplied samples that represented acute and convalescent COVID-19. Nucleic acid was either cDNA or gDNA, and it came from T cells, B-cell-depleted T cells, or PBMCs.

V lost 7 bases to trimming and J lost 3 bases; unmatched junction nucleotides: 6. The CDR3 runs 15 residues. Germline-derived CDR1 and CDR2 are GTSNPN and SVGIG (reference sequence). The authors' processing: Reference gene primer amplification in the assay estimated nucleated cell counts. Clones were read by immunoSEQ multiplex PCR, and TCRdb kept only the in-frame ones, dropping some. V, J and clone size reflect that table, while D and trimming were determined from the DNA. The repertoire consists of under 300,000 clones, with roughly 85% occurring once and the leading ten covering about 4.3%. V and J are TRBV30 and TRBJ2-6, with 10 bases fitting TRBD2. The source material was peripheral blood. The TCR comes from a man in his sixties who had recovered from COVID-19. CDR3 DNA sequence: TGTGCCTCACAGCGGGGGGGTGGTGGGGCCAACGTCCTGACTTTC. This gives the protein CASQRGGGGANVLTF.